Below are 9 T cell receptor beta chains sequenced from a single sample in a study of blood T cell repertoires in COVID-19. Using immunoSEQ multiplex PCR, the repertoire was profiled, and TCRdb retains in-frame clones only, with some absent. The sample lists about 240,000 clones; approximately 86% were seen once. The sequencing sample was made of peripheral blood. All receptors come from a woman aged 70-85 years with active or convalescent COVID-19.

The chain is built from TRBV20-1 and TRBJ1-1; D call uncertain. There are 8 residues in the CDR3. The germline CDR1 and CDR2 sequences are DFQATT and SNEGSKA (reference sequence). For the CDR3, the DNA is TGCAGGACACCAGAAGCTTTCTTT. Protein product: CRTPEAFF.

The chain joins TRBV4-1 to TRBJ2-1; D possibly corresponds to TRBD1 (5 bases). The CDR3 runs 13 residues. The germline CDR1 and CDR2 sequences are MGHRA and YSYEKL. V was clipped by 1 base and J by 6 bases, with 7 bases between them. Here the CDR3 reads CASSQVGRNEQFF. DNA of the CDR3: TGCGCCAGCAGCCAAGTGGGGCGCAATGAGCAGTTCTTC.

The chain recombines TRBV11-2 with TRBJ2-7; 7 bases fit TRBD2. Germline trimming cut 5 bases from V and 3 bases from J; bases unmatched to any gene: 1. There are 12 residues in the CDR3. The V gene's germline CDR1 is SGHAT and CDR2 FQNNGV. The CDR3 loop is CASSRTSYEQYF. CDR3 coding DNA: TGTGCCAGCAGCCGGACTAGCTACGAGCAGTACTTC.

This sequence joins TRBV20-1 and TRBJ1-2, with no clear D. This CDR3 spans 12 amino acids. Trimming removed 3 bases from V and 0 bases from J, with 5 bases in between. Germline V gene data show CDR1 as DFQATT and CDR2 as SNEGSKA (reference sequence). The CDR3 DNA follows: TGCAGTGCTAGTTCGGCTAACTATGGCTACACCTTC. This encodes CSASSANYGYTF.

The chain is built from TRBV12-5 and TRBJ2-7; D remains ambiguous. Germline V gene data show CDR1 as LGHNT and CDR2 as FRNRAP. Trimming stripped 1 base from V and 2 bases from J, with 9 bases between. This CDR3 contains 14 residues. The CDR3 DNA follows: TGTGCTAGTGGTTTGGGCGAGGCCCCCTACGAGCAGTACTTC. It is translated as CASGLGEAPYEQYF.

This chain joins TRBV24-1 and TRBJ2-7; 9 bases fit TRBD1. There are 16 residues in the CDR3. V gave up 3 bases and J gave up 3 bases; unmatched junction bases: 8. Germline CDR1 reads KGHDR; CDR2 reads SFDVKD. The CDR3 spells CATSDPQGQGIYEQYF. The DNA of the CDR3 is TGTGCCACCAGTGATCCCCAGGGACAGGGTATCTACGAGCAGTACTTC.

The CDR3 is CASSLELAGGDEQYF. In DNA form, the CDR3 reads TGTGCCAGCAGCTTAGAGCTAGCGGGGGGGGACGAGCAGTACTTC. This chain uses TRBV7-2 with TRBJ2-7; 12 nucleotides line up with TRBD2. This CDR3 has 15 residues. In germline, CDR1 is SGHTA, CDR2 FQGNSA. The V and J ends lost 1 base and 5 bases, in that order; junction bases with no gene match: 3.

This rearrangement joins TRBV11-2 to TRBJ1-3; 11 nucleotides match TRBD1. The J segment lost 8 bases and the V segment lost 2 bases, leaving 5 bases of the junction unmatched. The CDR3 covers 15 residues. Germline-derived CDR1 and CDR2 are SGHAT and FQNNGV. In DNA form, the CDR3 reads TGTGCCAGCAGCTTATTGGGGACAGGGGGGGACACCATATATTTT. This codes for CASSLLGTGGDTIYF.

The chain is built from TRBV5-1 and TRBJ2-7; D ambiguous. V dropped 1 base and J dropped 1 base, with 3 bases sitting between them. Germline V gene data show CDR1 as SGHRS and CDR2 as YFSETQ. The CDR3 contains 12 residues. The CDR3 sequence is CASSLLSYEQYF. CDR3 coding DNA: TGCGCCAGCAGCTTGCTTTCCTACGAGCAGTACTTC.